The subject of this entry is one TCR beta chain. Its cognate antigen has yet to be identified. Per-base qualities were not stored, and no clone one base away is much larger. The source of the sample is a study of control samples from healthy donors and cancer patients (TCRdb year 2020). Library construction relied on the immunoSEQ multiplex PCR assay. TCRdb mirrors the immuneACCESS table, restricted to in-frame sequences. Some clones are absent from its copies; in checked studies, under half trace to an unresolved V gene, and the reason for the others is unknown. For this sample the table gives over 150,000 clones, of which roughly 94% were detected only once. The ten largest clones capture around 15% of the sample. From cysteine to phenylalanine, the CDR3 is 13 amino acids long. Just the 39-base CDR3 DNA is kept, in frame starting at base 1. CDR1 and CDR2 were assigned from the germline V gene (reference sequence) as LNHDA and SQIVND. Trimming removed 0 bases from V and 4 bases from J, leaving 6 bases between the germline ends.

This chain is built from TRBV19 and TRBJ1-2; no D gene call is confident. Sequencing used PBMCs. The clonotype originates from a man in his sixties with colorectal cancer. CDR3 loop: CASSIEASYGYTF. The DNA sequence reads TGTGCCAGTAGTATAGAGGCCAGCTATGGCTACACCTTC.